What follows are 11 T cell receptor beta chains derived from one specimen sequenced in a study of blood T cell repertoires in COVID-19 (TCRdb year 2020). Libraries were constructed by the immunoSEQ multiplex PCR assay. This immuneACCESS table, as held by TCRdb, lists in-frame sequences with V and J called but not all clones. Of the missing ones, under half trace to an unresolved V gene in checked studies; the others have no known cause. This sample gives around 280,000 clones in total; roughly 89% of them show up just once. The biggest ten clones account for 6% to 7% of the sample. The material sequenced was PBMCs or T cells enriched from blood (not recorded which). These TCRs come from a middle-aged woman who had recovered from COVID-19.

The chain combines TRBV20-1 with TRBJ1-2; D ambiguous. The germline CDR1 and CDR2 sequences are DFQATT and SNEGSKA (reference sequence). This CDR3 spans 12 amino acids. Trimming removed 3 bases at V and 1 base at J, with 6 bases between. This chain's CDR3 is CSASRDNYGYTF. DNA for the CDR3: TGCAGTGCTAGTCGGGATAACTATGGCTACACCTTC.

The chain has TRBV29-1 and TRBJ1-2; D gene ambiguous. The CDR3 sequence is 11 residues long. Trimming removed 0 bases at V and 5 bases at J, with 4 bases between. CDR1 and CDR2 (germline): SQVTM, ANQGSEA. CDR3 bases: TGCAGCGTTGAAGATCGTTATGGCTACACCTTC. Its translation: CSVEDRYGYTF.

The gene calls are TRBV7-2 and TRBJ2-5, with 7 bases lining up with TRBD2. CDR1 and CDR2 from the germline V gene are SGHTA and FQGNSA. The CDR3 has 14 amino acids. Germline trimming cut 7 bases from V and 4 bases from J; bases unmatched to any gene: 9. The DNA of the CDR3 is TGTGCCAGCACCGAAAGCGGGACGGGAGAGACCCAGTACTTC. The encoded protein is CASTESGTGETQYF.

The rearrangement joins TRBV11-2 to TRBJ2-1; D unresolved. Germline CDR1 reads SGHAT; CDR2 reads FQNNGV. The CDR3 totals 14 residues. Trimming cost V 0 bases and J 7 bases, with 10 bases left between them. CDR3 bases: TGTGCCAGCAGCTTAGATCGCGTTCGGAATGAGCAGTTCTTC. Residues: CASSLDRVRNEQFF.

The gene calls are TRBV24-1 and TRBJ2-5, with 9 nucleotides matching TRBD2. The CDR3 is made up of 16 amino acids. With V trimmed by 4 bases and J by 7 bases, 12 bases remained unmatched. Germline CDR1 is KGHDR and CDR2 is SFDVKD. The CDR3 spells CATSDAGTSRPGTQYF. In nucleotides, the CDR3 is TGTGCCACCAGTGACGCCGGGACTAGCCGGCCGGGGACCCAGTACTTC.

The CDR3 sequence: CASSSGKSPLHF. As DNA, the CDR3 is TGCGCCAGCAGCTCCGGGAAATCACCCCTCCACTTT. The V gene is TRBV5-1, the J gene TRBJ1-6; D uncertain. V shed 3 bases and J shed 10 bases, with 8 bases lying between them. Germline assignment: CDR1 SGHRS and CDR2 YFSETQ. This CDR3 has 12 residues.

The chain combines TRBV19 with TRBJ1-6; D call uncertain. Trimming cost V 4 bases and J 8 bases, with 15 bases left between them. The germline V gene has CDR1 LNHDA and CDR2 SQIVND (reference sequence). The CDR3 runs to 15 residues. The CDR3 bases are TGTGCCAGTAGTACAAGGAGGCTGTTGGATTCACCCCTCCACTTT. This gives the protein CASSTRRLLDSPLHF.

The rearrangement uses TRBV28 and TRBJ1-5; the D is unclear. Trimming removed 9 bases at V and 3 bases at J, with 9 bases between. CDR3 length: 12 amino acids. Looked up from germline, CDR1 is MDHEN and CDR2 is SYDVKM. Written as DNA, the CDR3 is TGTGCCAGTCGACTTCTCAATCAGCCCCAGCATTTT. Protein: CASRLLNQPQHF.

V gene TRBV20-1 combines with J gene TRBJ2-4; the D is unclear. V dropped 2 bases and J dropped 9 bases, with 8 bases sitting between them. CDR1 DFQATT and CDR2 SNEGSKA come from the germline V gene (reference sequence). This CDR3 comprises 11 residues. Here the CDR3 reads CSARNPSIQYF. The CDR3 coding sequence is TGCAGTGCTAGAAACCCTAGCATTCAGTACTTC.

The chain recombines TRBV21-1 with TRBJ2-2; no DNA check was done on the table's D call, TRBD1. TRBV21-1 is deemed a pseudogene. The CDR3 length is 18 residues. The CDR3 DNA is TGTGCCAGCAGTGAAATCGACAGGGGCGGTTTTAGGGCCGGGGAGCTGTTTTTT. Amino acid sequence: CASSEIDRGGFRAGELFF.

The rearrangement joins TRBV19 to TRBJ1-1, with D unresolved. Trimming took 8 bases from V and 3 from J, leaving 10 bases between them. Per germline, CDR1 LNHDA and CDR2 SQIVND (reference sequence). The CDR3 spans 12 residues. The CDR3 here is CASFRRYTEAFF. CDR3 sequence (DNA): TGTGCCAGTTTCAGGCGATACACTGAAGCTTTCTTT.